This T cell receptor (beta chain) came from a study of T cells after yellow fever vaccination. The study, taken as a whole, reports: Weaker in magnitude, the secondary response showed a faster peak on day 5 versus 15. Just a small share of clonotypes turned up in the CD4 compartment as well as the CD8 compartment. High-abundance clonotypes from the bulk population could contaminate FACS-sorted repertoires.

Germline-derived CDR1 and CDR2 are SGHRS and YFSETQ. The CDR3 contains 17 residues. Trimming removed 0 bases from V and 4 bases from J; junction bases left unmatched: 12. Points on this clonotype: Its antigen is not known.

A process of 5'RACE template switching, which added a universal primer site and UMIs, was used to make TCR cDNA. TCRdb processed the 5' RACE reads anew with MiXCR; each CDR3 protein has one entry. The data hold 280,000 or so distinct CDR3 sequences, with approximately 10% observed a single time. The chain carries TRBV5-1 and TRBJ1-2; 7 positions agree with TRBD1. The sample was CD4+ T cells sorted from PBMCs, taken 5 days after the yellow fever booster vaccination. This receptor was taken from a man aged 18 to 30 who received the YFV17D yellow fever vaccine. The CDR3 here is CASSLVPQGTGVYGYTF. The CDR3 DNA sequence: TGCGCCAGCAGCTTGGTGCCGCAGGGAACAGGGGTCTATGGCTACACCTTC. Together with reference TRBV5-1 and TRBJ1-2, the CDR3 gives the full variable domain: KAGVTQTPRYLIKTRGQQVTLSCSPISGHRSVSWYQQTPGQGLQFLFEYFSETQRNKGNFPGRFSGRQFSNSRSEMNVSTLELGDSALYLCASSLVPQGTGVYGYTFGSGTRLTVV.